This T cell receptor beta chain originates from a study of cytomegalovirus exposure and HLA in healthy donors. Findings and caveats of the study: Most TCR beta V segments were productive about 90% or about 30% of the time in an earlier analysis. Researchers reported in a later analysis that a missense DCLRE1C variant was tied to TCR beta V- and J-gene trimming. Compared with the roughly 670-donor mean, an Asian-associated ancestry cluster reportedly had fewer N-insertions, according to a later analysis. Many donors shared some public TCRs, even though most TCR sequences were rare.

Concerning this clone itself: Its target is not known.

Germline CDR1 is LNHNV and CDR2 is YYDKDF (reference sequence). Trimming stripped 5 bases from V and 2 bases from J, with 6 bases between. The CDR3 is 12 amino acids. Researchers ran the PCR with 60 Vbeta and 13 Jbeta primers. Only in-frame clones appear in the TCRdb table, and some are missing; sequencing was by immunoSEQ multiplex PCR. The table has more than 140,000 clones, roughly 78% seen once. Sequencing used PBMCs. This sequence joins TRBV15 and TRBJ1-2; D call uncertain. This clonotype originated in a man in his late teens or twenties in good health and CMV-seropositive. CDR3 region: CATSEANYGYTF. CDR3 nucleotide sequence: TGTGCCACCAGCGAAGCGAACTATGGCTACACCTTC.